This T cell receptor beta chain derives from a study of T cells after yellow fever vaccination. Study in general: The fractions with low cell numbers were processed using SMART-Seq v4 Ultra Low Input.

Germline CDR1 and CDR2: LGHNA and YSLEER. Trimming shortened V by 0 bases and J by 4 bases, and 12 bases separated the two germline ends. This CDR3 contains 15 residues. Regarding the study as a whole: A secondary response was less intense yet reached its peak sooner, at day 5 versus 15. Of the clonotypes, a small share occurred in both CD4 and CD8 compartments. Primary-vaccination clones mostly resurfaced post-booster (roughly 97% CD4, approximately 89% CD8).

This clonotype was detected only a few times. Antigen: not known. MiXCR, applied by TCRdb to the 5' RACE reads, yields one record per CDR3 protein. Of 450,000 to 650,000 distinct CDR3 sequences detected, less than 15% appear once; the ten largest clones hold around an eighth. The chain has TRBV4-3 and TRBJ1-2; D remains unclear. The source was PBMCs, collected on the day of the yellow fever booster vaccination. The source is a man under 40 who received the YFV17D yellow fever vaccine. The chain's CDR3 is CASSQDLRAAYGYTF. The DNA for the CDR3 is TGCGCCAGCAGCCAAGATCTGAGGGCAGCCTATGGCTACACCTTC.